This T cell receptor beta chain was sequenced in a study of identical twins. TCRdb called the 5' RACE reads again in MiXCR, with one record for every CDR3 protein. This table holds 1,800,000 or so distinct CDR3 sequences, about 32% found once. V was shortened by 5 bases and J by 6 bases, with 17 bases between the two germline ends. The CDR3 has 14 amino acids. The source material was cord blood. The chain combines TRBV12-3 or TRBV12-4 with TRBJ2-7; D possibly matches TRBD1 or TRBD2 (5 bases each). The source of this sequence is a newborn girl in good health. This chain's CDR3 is CASSRDRSRREQYF. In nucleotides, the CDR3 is TGTGCCAGCAGTCGGGACCGATCCCGACGCGAGCAGTACTTC.